This is a list of T cell receptor beta chains from one sample in a study of monozygotic twins with inflammatory bowel disease. TCRdb reprocessed the 5' RACE reads and reports one entry per CDR3 protein, with no DNA. This table lists some 400,000 distinct CDR3 sequences. Specimen: blood. The receptors come from a human donor with ulcerative colitis or Crohn's disease, or a healthy co-twin of an affected twin (not recorded which). Each CDR3 is given with its conserved first and last residue. Fields, in order: J gene, V gene, CDR3 protein.

>TRBJ2-1|TRBV30
CAWGMGSGSNEQFF
>TRBJ1-6|TRBV4-2
CASSQETGANSPLHF
>TRBJ2-4|TRBV4-1
CASSLRDRVNIQYF
>TRBJ2-7|TRBV7-2
CASSVGGGFSYEQYF
>TRBJ2-3|TRBV11-2
CASSLRRLAGDSDTQYF
>TRBJ2-3|TRBV27
CASSPAGQGTDTQYF
>TRBJ2-1|TRBV24-1
CATSDRLPDEQFF
>TRBJ2-1|TRBV29-1
CVAGINNEQFF
>TRBJ1-1|TRBV18
CASSPGTPNTEAFF
>TRBJ2-5|TRBV20-1
CSASSSGLYQETQYF
>TRBJ2-3|TRBV5-6
CASSNYGTENTDTQYF
>TRBJ1-1|TRBV20-1
CSARAGAMNTEAFF
>TRBJ1-1|TRBV18
CASSPQRNTEAFF
>TRBJ2-1|TRBV30
CAWTPLAGDHNEQFF
>TRBJ2-3|TRBV7-9
CASSPYLTGSTDTQYF
>TRBJ1-3|TRBV5-1
CASSFGDVVDTIYF
>TRBJ2-7|TRBV7-8
CASSLVGPLGSEQYF
>TRBJ2-1|TRBV7-2
CASTVRRILAGGPVSLRNEQFF
>TRBJ1-1|TRBV7-3
CASSDRQATKAFF
>TRBJ1-2|TRBV12-3/TRBV12-4
CASSLIVASYGYTF
>TRBJ1-2|TRBV6-5
CASRPTGSGYTF
>TRBJ2-3|TRBV4-1
CASSQDEDTQYF
>TRBJ2-1|TRBV6-5
CASSTDSGSYNEQFF
>TRBJ2-2|TRBV6-1
CASSEDSGTVGRELFF
>TRBJ1-2|TRBV7-2
CASSSYGQSNYGYTF
>TRBJ2-5|TRBV5-1
CASSSRLSPQETQYF
>TRBJ2-1|TRBV19
CASNGVAYNEQFF
>TRBJ2-3|TRBV6-1
CATFSEREGLNTQYF
>TRBJ2-2|TRBV15
CATSRDYQGELFF
>TRBJ2-3|TRBV10-3
CAIRAGTDTQYF
>TRBJ2-7|TRBV12-3/TRBV12-4
CASNIHGGGSYEQYF
>TRBJ1-4|TRBV7-9
CASSEQTATNEKLFF
>TRBJ1-5|TRBV7-9
CASSLTGGLEPQHF
>TRBJ1-1|TRBV5-6
CASSRRQGERGTEAFF
>TRBJ1-2|TRBV5-1
CASSPEGSSGYGYTF
>TRBJ2-7|TRBV11-2
CASSLARDSYNIYEQYF
>TRBJ1-2|TRBV2
CASNSQGTNYGYTF